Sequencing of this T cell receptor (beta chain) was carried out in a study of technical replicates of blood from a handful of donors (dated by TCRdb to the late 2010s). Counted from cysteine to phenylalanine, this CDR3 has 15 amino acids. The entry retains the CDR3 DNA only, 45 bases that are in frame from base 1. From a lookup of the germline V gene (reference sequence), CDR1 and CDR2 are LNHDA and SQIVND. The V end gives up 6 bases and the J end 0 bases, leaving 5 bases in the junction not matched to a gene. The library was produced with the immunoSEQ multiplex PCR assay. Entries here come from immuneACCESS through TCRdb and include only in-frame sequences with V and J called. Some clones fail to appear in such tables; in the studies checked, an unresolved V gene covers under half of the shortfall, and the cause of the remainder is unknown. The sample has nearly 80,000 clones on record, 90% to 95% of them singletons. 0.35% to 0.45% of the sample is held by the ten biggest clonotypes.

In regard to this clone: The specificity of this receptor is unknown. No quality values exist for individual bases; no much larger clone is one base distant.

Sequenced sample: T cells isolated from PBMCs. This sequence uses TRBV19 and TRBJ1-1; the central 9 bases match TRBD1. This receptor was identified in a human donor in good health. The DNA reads TGTGCCAGTAGGCCGGGACAGGGATTGAACACTGAAGCTTTCTTT. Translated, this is CASRPGQGLNTEAFF.